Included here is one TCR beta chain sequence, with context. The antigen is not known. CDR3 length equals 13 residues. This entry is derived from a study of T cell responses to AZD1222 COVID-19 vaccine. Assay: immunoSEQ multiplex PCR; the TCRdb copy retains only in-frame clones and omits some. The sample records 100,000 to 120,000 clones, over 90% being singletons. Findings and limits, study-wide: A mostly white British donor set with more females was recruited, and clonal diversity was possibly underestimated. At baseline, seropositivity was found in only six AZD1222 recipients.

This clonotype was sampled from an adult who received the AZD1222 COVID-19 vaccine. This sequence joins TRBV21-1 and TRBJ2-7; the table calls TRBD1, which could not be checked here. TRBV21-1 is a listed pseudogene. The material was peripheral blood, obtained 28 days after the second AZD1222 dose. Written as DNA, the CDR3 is TGTGCCAGCAGCAAAGCACAGGGCCACGAGCAGTACTTC. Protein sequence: CASSKAQGHEQYF.